A single sample is the source of the 22 T cell receptor beta chains below, sequenced in a study of identifying expanded T cells in peripheral blood. Assay: immunoSEQ multiplex PCR; the TCRdb copy retains only in-frame clones and omits some. Of about 82,000 clones listed, approximately 90% are singletons. Sequencing was done on a sample of blood. The receptor source for this set is a person aged 18 to 70 in good health.

J is TRBJ2-1 and V is TRBV19, with D hard to call. CDR3 length equals 15 residues. V dropped 1 base and J dropped 5 bases, with 12 bases sitting between them. Per the germline V gene, CDR1 is LNHDA and CDR2 is SQIVND (reference sequence). In DNA, the CDR3 is TGTGCCAGTAGTATAGGAAAGGCCTATAACAATGAGCAGTTCTTC. Residues: CASSIGKAYNNEQFF. Supplemented by reference TRBV19 and TRBJ2-1, the full variable domain reads DGGITQSPKYLFRKEGQNVTLSCEQNLNHDAMYWYRQDPGQGLRLIYYSQIVNDFQKGDIAEGYSVSREKKESFPLTVTSAQKNPTAFYLCASSIGKAYNNEQFFGPGTRLTVL.

The chain couples TRBV5-4 to TRBJ2-5; 11 nucleotides line up with TRBD1. Germline V CDR1 and CDR2: SGHNT, YYREEE (reference sequence). This CDR3 region has 16 residues. V dropped 1 base and J dropped 2; count of bases not matched to a gene: 4. The CDR3 region has the DNA TGTGCCAGCAGCTTGTCGGGACAGGGGGGGCAAGAGACCCAGTACTTC. Protein product: CASSLSGQGGQETQYF.

This chain connects TRBV4-1 to TRBJ1-2; 9 bases match TRBD1. The CDR3 is made up of 18 amino acids. V lost 0 bases and J lost 8; bases outside the gene matches: 16. Germline V gene sequence: CDR1 MGHRA, CDR2 YSYEKL. The CDR3 region is CASSQEGAGTGFGRGYTF. CDR3 in DNA: TGCGCCAGCAGCCAAGAGGGTGCTGGGACAGGGTTCGGAAGGGGCTACACCTTC.

The V call is TRBV5-1, the J call TRBJ1-1; no reliable D call. CDR3 length: 14 residues. CDR1 and CDR2 (germline): SGHRS, YFSETQ. V lost 4 bases and J lost 2, with 12 bases in between. CDR3 amino acids: CASSGRTVNTEAFF. The DNA of the CDR3 is TGCGCCAGCAGCGGACGGACGGTTAACACTGAAGCTTTCTTT.

The chain couples TRBV7-2 to TRBJ2-4; 10 positions agree with TRBD1. Per the germline V gene, CDR1 is SGHTA and CDR2 is FQGNSA. J gave up 7 bases and V 5 bases, and 5 bases lay outside the gene matches. The CDR3 length is 14 residues. The CDR3 reads CASSEGTGANIQYF. CDR3 DNA: TGTGCCAGCAGCGAAGGGACAGGGGCCAACATTCAGTACTTC.

The rearrangement joins TRBV7-2 to TRBJ2-1; 9 bases map to TRBD2. After removal of 3 bases from V and 4 bases from J, the junction contained 4 bases not matched to a gene. The CDR3 spans 15 residues. Germline CDR1 SGHTA, CDR2 FQGNSA. CDR3 in amino acids: CASSFMAGGYNEQFF. CDR3 nucleotide sequence: TGTGCCAGCAGCTTTATGGCGGGGGGGTACAATGAGCAGTTCTTC.

The V call is TRBV5-1, the J call TRBJ1-3; D unclear. The germline V and J ends were trimmed by 1 base and 0 bases, with 11 bases remaining between them. This CDR3 contains 16 residues. The germline V gene encodes CDR1 SGHRS and CDR2 YFSETQ. CDR3 in amino acids: CASSLQGMTSGNTIYF. CDR3 DNA sequence: TGCGCCAGCAGCTTGCAAGGGATGACCTCTGGAAACACCATATATTTT.

The chain carries TRBV7-9 and TRBJ1-4; unclear D gene. Trimming took 0 bases from V and 2 from J, leaving 4 bases between them. Germline V gene lookup returns CDR1 SEHNR and CDR2 FQNEAQ (reference sequence). The CDR3 length is 14 residues. This CDR3 is CASSLAGTNEKLFF. The CDR3 nucleotides are TGTGCCAGCAGCTTAGCGGGGACTAATGAAAAACTGTTTTTT.

The chain uses TRBV30 and TRBJ1-4, with 8 bases identical to TRBD1. After removal of 5 bases from V and 7 bases from J, the junction contained 9 bases not matched to a gene. CDR1 and CDR2 (germline): GTSNPN, SVGIG (reference sequence). The CDR3 consists of 14 residues. CDR3 in DNA: TGTGCCTGGGCAACAGGGGGTCTAGGTGAAAAACTGTTTTTT. This encodes CAWATGGLGEKLFF.

CDR3 protein: CASSHTRTSGRRSQETQYF. The CDR3 nucleotides read TGCGCCAGCAGCCACACCCGGACTAGCGGGAGGAGGTCGCAAGAGACCCAGTACTTC. This chain joins TRBV4-1 and TRBJ2-5; 14 positions agree with TRBD2. The CDR3 contains 19 residues. V lost 3 bases, J lost 2 bases, and 11 bases stayed unmatched. The germline gives CDR1 MGHRA, CDR2 YSYEKL.

The chain links TRBV6-1 to TRBJ2-7, with D possibly matching TRBD1 (6 bases). The CDR3 totals 14 residues. V was trimmed by 0 bases and J by 1 base, leaving 7 bases between them. Germline CDR1 MNHNS, CDR2 SASEGT. The CDR3 sequence: CASSEAGQSYEQYF. The CDR3 DNA reads as TGTGCCAGCAGTGAAGCGGGACAATCCTACGAGCAGTACTTC.

The chain recombines TRBV30 with TRBJ2-2, with 8 positions matching TRBD1. V trimming: 4 bases; J trimming: 1 base; junction bases outside the gene matches: 5. CDR1 is GTSNPN, CDR2 SVGIG, per germline (reference sequence). This CDR3 has 15 amino acids. The CDR3 loop reads CAWNPGQVNTGELFF. The CDR3 DNA reads TGTGCCTGGAACCCGGGACAGGTGAACACCGGGGAGCTGTTTTTT.

V usage is TRBV15 and J usage is TRBJ2-1, with D uncertain. This CDR3 contains 15 residues. The V gene lost 4 bases and the J gene lost 2 bases, with 12 bases spanning the gap. The germline V gene encodes CDR1 LNHNV and CDR2 YYDKDF (reference sequence). The CDR3 loop is CATSIKASAYNEQFF. In DNA form, the CDR3 reads TGTGCCACCAGCATCAAAGCTTCGGCCTACAATGAGCAGTTCTTC.

The V and J genes are TRBV28 and TRBJ2-7; D not resolved. Per the germline V gene, CDR1 is MDHEN and CDR2 is SYDVKM. V lost 2 bases and J 0 bases, leaving 8 bases between the germline ends. This CDR3 region has 14 residues. The CDR3: CASSLVGNSYEQYF. CDR3 nucleotide sequence: TGTGCCAGCAGTTTAGTAGGCAACTCCTACGAGCAGTACTTC.

A single count supports this clone. This chain connects TRBV19 to TRBJ1-2; TRBD1 agrees at 7 bases. This CDR3 contains 12 residues. The germline gives CDR1 LNHDA, CDR2 SQIVND (reference sequence). With V trimmed by 8 bases and J by 4 bases, 4 bases remained unmatched. CDR3 in amino acids: CASAGQFYGYTF. The CDR3 DNA reads TGTGCCAGTGCGGGACAGTTCTATGGCTACACCTTC. Drawing the rest from reference TRBV19 and TRBJ1-2, the complete variable domain is DGGITQSPKYLFRKEGQNVTLSCEQNLNHDAMYWYRQDPGQGLRLIYYSQIVNDFQKGDIAEGYSVSREKKESFPLTVTSAQKNPTAFYLCASAGQFYGYTFGSGTRLTVV.

The gene calls are TRBV5-1 and TRBJ1-1; 8 bases match TRBD1. Trimming cost V 4 bases and J 1 base; bases outside gene matches: 6. The germline V gene encodes CDR1 SGHRS and CDR2 YFSETQ. This CDR3 is 15 amino acids long. CDR3 DNA sequence: TGCGCCAGCAGCGCCCCCGGGACAGGGAACACTGAAGCTTTCTTT. This encodes CASSAPGTGNTEAFF.

The chain carries TRBV7-9 and TRBJ1-1; D remains ambiguous. Trimming removed 5 bases at V and 5 bases at J, with 12 bases between. Germline assignment: CDR1 SEHNR and CDR2 FQNEAQ (reference sequence). This CDR3 region has 13 residues. The CDR3 region is CASSPSWNTEAFF. Here the CDR3 DNA reads TGTGCCAGCAGCCCCAGTTGGAATACTGAAGCTTTCTTT.

This chain connects TRBV6-1 to TRBJ1-2, with D unresolved. Looked up from germline, CDR1 is MNHNS and CDR2 is SASEGT. The CDR3 consists of 14 residues. V lost 8 bases and J 0 bases, leaving 13 bases between the germline ends. The CDR3 spells CASRPRESNYGYTF. The DNA of the CDR3 is TGTGCCAGCCGTCCCAGAGAATCTAACTATGGCTACACCTTC.

For this clone: A read error may produce the germline difference seen at one junction end. This chain joins TRBV5-1 and TRBJ2-7, with 7 bases identical to TRBD1. The CDR3 runs to 13 residues. CDR1 is SGHRS and CDR2 is YFSETQ in the germline V gene. The CDR3 DNA sequence: TGCGCCAGCACTCAGGGGACAGCCTACAAGCAGTACTTC. This translates into CASTQGTAYKQYF.

The chain has TRBV19 and TRBJ1-5, with a possible D match to TRBD1 (5 bases). Trimming took 8 bases from V and 6 from J, leaving 17 bases between them. Germline V gene sequence: CDR1 LNHDA, CDR2 SQIVND (reference sequence). The CDR3 length is 14 residues. The CDR3 nucleotides read TGTGCCAGTGTTGAGTGGGGAAGGGGTCAGCCCCAGCATTTT. Amino acids: CASVEWGRGQPQHF.

J is TRBJ2-2 and V is TRBV5-1; 7 positions agree with TRBD2. There are 15 residues in the CDR3. Germline V gives CDR1 SGHRS, CDR2 YFSETQ. J was trimmed by 3 bases and V by 1 base; bases with no gene match: 3. Written as DNA, the CDR3 is TGCGCCAGCAGCTTGCGGGGGGACCACACCGGGGAGCTGTTTTTT. This encodes CASSLRGDHTGELFF. The variable domain in full, with the rest retrieved from reference TRBV5-1 and TRBJ2-2, is KAGVTQTPRYLIKTRGQQVTLSCSPISGHRSVSWYQQTPGQGLQFLFEYFSETQRNKGNFPGRFSGRQFSNSRSEMNVSTLELGDSALYLCASSLRGDHTGELFFGEGSRLTVL.

CDR3 sequence: CASSLGRGMWPQHF. The DNA of the CDR3 is TGTGCCAGCAGTTTAGGGCGGGGTATGTGGCCCCAGCATTTT. The chain joins TRBV27 to TRBJ1-5; D remains unclear. Germline V CDR1 and CDR2: MNHEY, SMNVEV (reference sequence). V gave up 2 bases and J gave up 9 bases, with 14 bases separating them. This CDR3 has 14 amino acids.